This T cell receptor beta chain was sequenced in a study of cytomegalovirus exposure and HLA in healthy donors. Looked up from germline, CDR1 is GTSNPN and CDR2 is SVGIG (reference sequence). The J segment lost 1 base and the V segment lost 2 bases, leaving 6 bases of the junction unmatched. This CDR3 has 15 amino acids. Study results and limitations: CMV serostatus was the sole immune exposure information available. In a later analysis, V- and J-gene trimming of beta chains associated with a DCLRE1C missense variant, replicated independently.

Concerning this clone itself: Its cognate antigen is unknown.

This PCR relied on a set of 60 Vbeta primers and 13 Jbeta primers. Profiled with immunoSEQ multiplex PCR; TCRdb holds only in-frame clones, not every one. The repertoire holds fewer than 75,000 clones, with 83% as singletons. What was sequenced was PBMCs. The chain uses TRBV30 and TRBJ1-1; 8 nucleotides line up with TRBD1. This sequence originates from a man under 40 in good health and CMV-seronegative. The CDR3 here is CAWSTWDRKNTEAFF. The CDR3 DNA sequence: TGTGCCTGGAGTACATGGGACAGGAAGAACACTGAAGCTTTCTTT.